One sample yielded the 32 T cell receptor beta chains listed below, sequenced in a study of blood T cell repertoires in COVID-19. Data came from immunoSEQ multiplex PCR; TCRdb stores just in-frame clones and leaves some out. The table records 110,000 or so clones, roughly 80% of them present only once. Input material: peripheral blood. These receptors came from a human donor in a cohort sampled during active COVID-19.

The chain is built from TRBV6-2 or TRBV6-3 and TRBJ2-4, with D possibly TRBD1 on 5 matching bases. V lost 5 bases to trimming and J lost 2 bases, with 16 bases between them. There are 16 residues in the CDR3. Germline CDR1 is MNHEY and CDR2 is SVGEGT. The CDR3 coding sequence is TGTGCCAGCAGTGCTCTTCCCCAGGGAACCAAAAACATTCAGTACTTC. Its protein product is CASSALPQGTKNIQYF.

This clone was counted at least ten times. The chain employs TRBV19 and TRBJ1-2; possibly TRBD1 for D (5 bases). Germline-derived CDR1 and CDR2 are LNHDA and SQIVND (reference sequence). CDR3 length equals 13 residues. Trimming took off 5 bases at V and 8 bases at J, with 15 bases between the two ends. The CDR3 DNA is TGTGCCAGTAGTCTGGAACAGGCAAGGGGCTACACCTTC. Protein sequence: CASSLEQARGYTF.

The chain is built from TRBV5-4 and TRBJ2-3; the match to TRBD1 covers 7 bases. Germline V gives CDR1 SGHNT, CDR2 YYREEE (reference sequence). V lost 4 bases to trimming and J lost 2 bases; unmatched junction nucleotides: 10. The CDR3 covers 16 residues. The CDR3 bases are TGTGCCAGCAGCCACGACAGGGTCCTGTCCACAGATACGCAGTATTTT. As protein: CASSHDRVLSTDTQYF.

The V gene is TRBV6-5, the J gene TRBJ1-1; no definite D call. Germline V CDR1 and CDR2: MNHEY, SVGAGI. The ends were cut back, 3 bases at V and 0 bases at J, with 5 bases in the middle. The CDR3 runs 13 residues. The CDR3, as DNA: TGTGCCAGCAGTTATACGGTGAACACTGAAGCTTTCTTT. This codes for CASSYTVNTEAFF.

This clone appeared a few times. J is TRBJ2-7 and V is TRBV9, with D possibly being TRBD2 (6 bases). CDR1 SGDLS and CDR2 YYNGEE come from the germline V gene. The CDR3 runs to 14 residues. The V and J ends lost 4 bases and 3 bases respectively, with 14 bases between them. The CDR3 is CASSSSEEGYEQYF. In DNA form, the CDR3 reads TGTGCCAGCAGCTCCTCCGAGGAGGGCTACGAGCAGTACTTC.

The chain employs TRBV28 and TRBJ1-1; the D gene is possibly TRBD1 (6 bases). This CDR3 contains 12 residues. Germline V lookup: CDR1 MDHEN, CDR2 SYDVKM. Trimming took off 5 bases at V and 4 bases at J, with 8 bases between the two ends. The CDR3 loop is CASSKGGTEAFF. CDR3 nucleotides: TGTGCCAGCAGTAAAGGGGGCACTGAAGCTTTCTTT.

V is TRBV6-6 and J is TRBJ1-4, with D perhaps matching TRBD1 (6 bases). CDR1 is MNHNY, CDR2 SVGAGI, per germline (reference sequence). This CDR3 contains 15 residues. The V and J ends lost 7 bases and 5 bases respectively, with 17 bases between them. The CDR3 sequence is CASILWGRGNEKLFF. In DNA, the CDR3 is TGTGCCAGCATCTTATGGGGCAGGGGAAATGAAAAACTGTTTTTT.

The table lists this clone with a count of one. This chain links TRBV6-6 with TRBJ2-2, with 10 bases fitting TRBD2. V trimming: 6 bases; J trimming: 0 bases; junction bases outside the gene matches: 4. The CDR3 extends over 16 amino acids. Germline V gene sequence: CDR1 MNHNY, CDR2 SVGAGI (reference sequence). CDR3 nucleotides: TGTGCCAGCAGCCATAGCGGGGGGCCGAACACCGGGGAGCTGTTTTTT. It yields the protein CASSHSGGPNTGELFF.

The chain is built from TRBV5-4 and TRBJ2-2, with 7 bases fitting TRBD1. Germline CDR1 reads SGHNT; CDR2 reads YYREEE (reference sequence). After removal of 1 base from V and 1 base from J, the junction contained 1 base not matched to a gene. This CDR3 has 15 amino acids. The CDR3 DNA is TGTGCCAGCAGCTTGAACAGGGGGAACACCGGGGAGCTGTTTTTT. It encodes CASSLNRGNTGELFF.

The chain carries TRBV24-1 and TRBJ1-2, with 8 bases matching TRBD1. Per the germline V gene, CDR1 is KGHDR and CDR2 is SFDVKD. This CDR3 is built from 17 residues. Trimming at V came to 4 bases and at J to 6 bases, leaving 15 bases not matched to a gene. The CDR3 loop reads CATSDVVTGGSLHGYTF. CDR3 coding DNA: TGTGCCACCAGTGACGTTGTTACAGGGGGTAGCCTCCATGGCTACACCTTC.

The chain employs TRBV12-5 and TRBJ2-1; TRBD1 agrees at 10 bases. The CDR3 runs 17 residues. The V gene's germline CDR1 is LGHNT and CDR2 FRNRAP. The J segment lost 0 bases and the V segment lost 0 bases, leaving 2 bases of the junction unmatched. The chain's CDR3 is CASGLVTGGASYNEQFF. The DNA for the CDR3 is TGTGCTAGTGGTTTGGTGACAGGGGGCGCCTCCTACAATGAGCAGTTCTTC.

The V call is TRBV29-1, the J call TRBJ2-7; maybe TRBD1 (5 bases). The CDR3 has 14 amino acids. CDR1 is SQVTM, CDR2 ANQGSEA, per germline. V dropped 4 bases and J dropped 0 bases, with 13 bases sitting between them. The CDR3 bases are TGCAGCGTTGTGCAGGGTACTTTCTCCTACGAGCAGTACTTC. It specifies CSVVQGTFSYEQYF.

This sequence joins TRBV6-1 and TRBJ2-2; D may be TRBD2 (5 bases). There are 16 residues in the CDR3. Between the trimmed V and J ends, which lost 1 base and 2 bases, there was a span of 11 bases. Germline V CDR1 and CDR2: MNHNS, SASEGT. In DNA form, the CDR3 reads TGTGCCAGCAGTGAAGGGGCTAGCCTCAACACCGGGGAGCTGTTTTTT. Translated: CASSEGASLNTGELFF.

The rearrangement joins TRBV7-9 to TRBJ2-7, with D possibly being TRBD1 (5 bases). The CDR3 loop spans 13 amino acids. Between the trimmed V and J ends, which lost 3 bases and 7 bases, there was a span of 13 bases. Germline assignment: CDR1 SEHNR and CDR2 FQNEAQ (reference sequence). CDR3 protein: CASSLSQVREQYF. The CDR3 DNA is TGTGCCAGCAGCTTGTCACAGGTTCGGGAGCAGTACTTC.

Only a few counts were recorded for this clone. The chain has TRBV4-1 and TRBJ1-6; 8 nucleotides match TRBD1. Germline V CDR1 and CDR2: MGHRA, YSYEKL. The V and J ends lost 3 bases and 6 bases, in that order; junction bases with no gene match: 4. This CDR3 spans 15 amino acids. CDR3 sequence reads: CASSQEGQVNSPLHF. The DNA of the CDR3 is TGCGCCAGCAGCCAGGAGGGACAGGTTAATTCACCCCTCCACTTT.

The chain employs TRBV6-5 and TRBJ1-2, with D possibly matching TRBD1 (5 bases). Germline lookup yields CDR1 MNHEY and CDR2 SVGAGI. V lost 8 bases, J lost 5 bases, and 12 bases lay in between. The CDR3 consists of 12 residues. The CDR3: CASGQDKYGYTF. The CDR3 DNA follows: TGTGCCAGCGGTCAGGACAAGTATGGCTACACCTTC.

This sequence joins TRBV19 and TRBJ1-6, with D possibly TRBD1 on 6 matching bases. The V gene's germline CDR1 is LNHDA and CDR2 SQIVND (reference sequence). V lost 3 bases and J lost 9, with 15 bases in between. The CDR3 is made up of 15 amino acids. The CDR3 coding sequence is TGTGCCAGTAGTATGGGAGCAGGGGCTTCTTCACCCCTCCACTTT. Translation: CASSMGAGASSPLHF.

V and J are TRBV3-1 (or the pseudogene TRBV3-2) and TRBJ2-1; tentative D call: TRBD2 (6 bases). The CDR3 spans 12 residues. V was clipped by 3 bases and J by 8 bases, with 8 bases between them. The germline V gene has CDR1 LGHDT and CDR2 YNNKEL (reference sequence). The CDR3 bases are TGTGCCAGCAGCCAGGGACTCGATGAGCAGTTCTTC. Translating it yields CASSQGLDEQFF.

The chain employs TRBV7-2 and TRBJ2-7, with 9 nucleotides matching TRBD1. Losses at the gene ends were 5 bases for V and 1 base for J; bases not matched to a gene: 6. Per the germline V gene, CDR1 is SGHTA and CDR2 is FQGNSA. This CDR3 comprises 15 residues. The CDR3 region has the DNA TGTGCCAGCAGCCGGGGACAGGGACAATCCTACGAGCAGTACTTC. It specifies CASSRGQGQSYEQYF.

This clone has a handful of counts. The chain recombines TRBV4-1 with TRBJ2-7; 8 nucleotides line up with TRBD1. The V segment lost 0 bases and the J segment 7 bases; nucleotides outside the gene matches: 8. From germline, CDR1 is MGHRA and CDR2 YSYEKL. The CDR3 covers 15 residues. The CDR3 nucleotides read TGCGCCAGCAGCCAAGATGTGACAGGGGTTAGGGAGCAGTACTTC. Residues: CASSQDVTGVREQYF.

The rearrangement links TRBV19 to TRBJ2-7; TRBD1 matches 7 bases. The trim removed 5 bases at V and 2 bases at J, leaving 9 bases unmatched. Germline V gene sequence: CDR1 LNHDA, CDR2 SQIVND (reference sequence). This CDR3 spans 15 amino acids. The CDR3 is CASSPRQGSTYEQYF. The CDR3 DNA sequence: TGTGCCAGTAGTCCCAGACAGGGCTCCACCTACGAGCAGTACTTC.

This chain links TRBV28 with TRBJ1-5; D not certain. This CDR3 is 15 amino acids long. Germline CDR1 MDHEN, CDR2 SYDVKM. Trimming shortened V by 10 bases and J by 2 bases, and 18 bases separated the two germline ends. CDR3 sequence reads: CATQGGGQGNQPQHF. The CDR3 DNA is TGTGCCACCCAAGGAGGTGGTCAGGGCAATCAGCCCCAGCATTTT.

This chain links TRBV9 with TRBJ2-5; 9 bases map to TRBD2. Looked up from germline, CDR1 is SGDLS and CDR2 is YYNGEE. Unmatched junction bases numbered 16, after V lost 3 bases and J lost 7 bases. CDR3 length: 17 amino acids. As DNA, the CDR3 is TGTGCCAGCAGCGCCTCCGGGACTAGCCCGATTGGAGGGACCCAGTACTTC. It encodes CASSASGTSPIGGTQYF. Variable domain in full (rest from reference TRBV9 and TRBJ2-5): DSGVTQTPKHLITATGQRVTLRCSPRSGDLSVYWYQQSLDQGLQFLIQYYNGEERAKGNILERFSAQQFPDLHSELNLSSLELGDSALYFCASSASGTSPIGGTQYFGPGTRLLVL.

This chain connects TRBV4-3 to TRBJ2-1; 8 bases are shared with TRBD2. The CDR3 is 15 residues long. Germline loops: CDR1 LGHNA, CDR2 YSLEER. V shed 2 bases, J shed 5 bases, and the junction held 5 bases outside the gene matches. The CDR3 bases are TGCGCCAGCAGCCAAACGGGACTAGTTCACAATGAGCAGTTCTTC. Amino acid sequence: CASSQTGLVHNEQFF.

The rearrangement uses TRBV6-6 and TRBJ1-2; 9 positions match TRBD1. The CDR3 spans 13 residues. The junction had 6 bases not matched to a gene; V was cut back by 11 bases and J by 2 bases. In germline, CDR1 is MNHNY, CDR2 SVGAGI (reference sequence). The CDR3: CAGRTGANYGYTF. In nucleotides, the CDR3 is TGTGCCGGCCGGACAGGGGCAAACTATGGCTACACCTTC.

This chain connects TRBV12-3 or TRBV12-4 to TRBJ1-4, with D unclear. The CDR3 length is 13 residues. V lost 7 bases and J lost 8, with 14 bases in between. CDR3 in amino acids: CASNLSGREKLFF. The CDR3 nucleotides read TGTGCCAGCAACCTTTCGGGAAGGGAAAAACTGTTTTTT.

V gene TRBV28 combines with J gene TRBJ2-7, with a possible D match to TRBD1 (6 bases). The CDR3 is 12 amino acids. Between the trimmed V and J ends, which lost 7 bases and 4 bases, there was a span of 11 bases. CDR1 is MDHEN and CDR2 is SYDVKM in the germline V gene. The CDR3 sequence is CASIGGGYEQYF. CDR3 nucleotides: TGTGCCAGCATAGGGGGTGGGTACGAGCAGTACTTC.

The chain links TRBV5-6 to TRBJ2-7; TRBD2 agrees at 8 bases. The CDR3 extends over 15 amino acids. V lost 6 bases to trimming and J lost 4 bases; unmatched junction nucleotides: 12. CDR1 and CDR2 (germline): SGHDT, YYEEEE. The CDR3 region has the DNA TGTGCCAGCACCCCCCGCACTAGCGGAAAATACGAGCAGTACTTC. The encoded protein is CASTPRTSGKYEQYF.

CDR3 DNA sequence: TGCGCCAGCAGCTCCGGGACAGCAGACGCCTACAATGAGCAGTTCTTC. It translates to CASSSGTADAYNEQFF. The J gene is TRBJ2-1, the V gene TRBV5-1; 7 positions agree with TRBD1. There are 16 residues in the CDR3. V was clipped by 3 bases and J by 2 bases; unmatched bases: 8. Germline loops: CDR1 SGHRS, CDR2 YFSETQ. The entire variable domain, with the rest obtained from reference TRBV5-1 and TRBJ2-1, is as follows: KAGVTQTPRYLIKTRGQQVTLSCSPISGHRSVSWYQQTPGQGLQFLFEYFSETQRNKGNFPGRFSGRQFSNSRSEMNVSTLELGDSALYLCASSSGTADAYNEQFFGPGTRLTVL.

The J gene is TRBJ2-5, the V gene TRBV5-1; the D is unclear. The germline gives CDR1 SGHRS, CDR2 YFSETQ. Trimming took off 0 bases at V and 2 bases at J, with 8 bases between the two ends. This CDR3 contains 14 residues. CDR3 in amino acids: CASSLATEQETQYF. The CDR3 coding sequence is TGCGCCAGCAGCTTGGCTACGGAGCAAGAGACCCAGTACTTC.

Here the CDR3 reads CASSLMGRATDTQYF. The CDR3, as DNA: TGTGCCAGCAGCTTAATGGGCAGGGCAACAGATACGCAGTATTTT. V and J are TRBV7-2 and TRBJ2-3, with a possible D match to TRBD1 (5 bases). Germline assignment: CDR1 SGHTA and CDR2 FQGNSA. CDR3 length: 15 amino acids. V lost 2 bases to trimming and J lost 3 bases, with 12 bases between them.

The V call is TRBV5-1, the J call TRBJ2-2, with D uncertain. The CDR3 has 17 amino acids. Trimming removed 1 base at V and 3 bases at J, with 16 bases between. Germline V gene sequence: CDR1 SGHRS, CDR2 YFSETQ. CDR3: CASSLRRVGSDTGELFF. In DNA, the CDR3 is TGCGCCAGCAGCTTGAGACGGGTCGGGTCGGACACCGGGGAGCTGTTTTTT.